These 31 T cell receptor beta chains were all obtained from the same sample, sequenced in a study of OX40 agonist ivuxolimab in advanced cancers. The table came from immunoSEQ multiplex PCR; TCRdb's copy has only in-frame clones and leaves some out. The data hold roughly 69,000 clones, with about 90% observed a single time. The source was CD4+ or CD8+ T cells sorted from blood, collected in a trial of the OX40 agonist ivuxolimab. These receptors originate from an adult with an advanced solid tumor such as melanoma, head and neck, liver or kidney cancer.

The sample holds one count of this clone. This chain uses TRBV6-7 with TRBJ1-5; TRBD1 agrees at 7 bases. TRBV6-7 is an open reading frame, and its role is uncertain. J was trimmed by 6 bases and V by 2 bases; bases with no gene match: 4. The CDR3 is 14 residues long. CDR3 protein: CASSYDRDGQPQHF. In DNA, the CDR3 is TGTGCCAGCAGTTACGACAGGGACGGTCAGCCCCAGCATTTT.

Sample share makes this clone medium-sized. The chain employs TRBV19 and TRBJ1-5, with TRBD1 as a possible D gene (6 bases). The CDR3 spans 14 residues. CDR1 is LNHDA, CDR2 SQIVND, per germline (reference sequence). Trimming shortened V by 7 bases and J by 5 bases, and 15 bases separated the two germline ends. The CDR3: CASTGQGRDQPQHF. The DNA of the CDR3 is TGTGCCAGTACCGGGCAGGGGAGGGATCAGCCCCAGCATTTT.

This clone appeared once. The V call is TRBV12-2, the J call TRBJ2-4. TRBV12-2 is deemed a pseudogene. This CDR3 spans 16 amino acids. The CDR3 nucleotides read TGTGCAAGTCGCTTAGTAAGGGCCGCAACCAAAAACATTCAGTACTTC. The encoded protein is CASRLVRAATKNIQYF.

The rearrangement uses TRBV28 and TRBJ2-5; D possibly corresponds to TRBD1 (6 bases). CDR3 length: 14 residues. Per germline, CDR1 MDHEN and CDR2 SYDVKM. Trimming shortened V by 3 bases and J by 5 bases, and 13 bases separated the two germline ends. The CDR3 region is CASSFSGAGETQYF. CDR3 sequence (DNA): TGTGCCAGCAGTTTTTCAGGGGCAGGGGAGACCCAGTACTTC.

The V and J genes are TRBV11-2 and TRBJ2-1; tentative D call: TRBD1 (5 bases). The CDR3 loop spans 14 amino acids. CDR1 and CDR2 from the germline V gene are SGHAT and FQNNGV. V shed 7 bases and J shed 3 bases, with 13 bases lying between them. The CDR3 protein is CASTTLGVYNEQFF. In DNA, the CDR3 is TGTGCCAGCACCACGCTAGGGGTCTACAATGAGCAGTTCTTC.

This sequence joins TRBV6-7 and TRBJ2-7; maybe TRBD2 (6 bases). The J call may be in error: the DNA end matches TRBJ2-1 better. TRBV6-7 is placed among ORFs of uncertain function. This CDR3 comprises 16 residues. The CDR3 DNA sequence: TGTGCCAGCAGTTACTTCGGGGGAGTCGGTTACAATGAGCAGTTCTTC. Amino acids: CASSYFGGVGYNEQFF.

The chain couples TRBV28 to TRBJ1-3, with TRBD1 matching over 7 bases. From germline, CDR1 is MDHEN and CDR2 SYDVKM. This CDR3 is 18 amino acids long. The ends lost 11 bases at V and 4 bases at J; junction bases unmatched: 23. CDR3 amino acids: CASLGGAGGLGRGNTIYF. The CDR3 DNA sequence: TGTGCCTCCCTCGGGGGGGCAGGGGGTTTAGGTAGGGGAAACACCATATATTTT.

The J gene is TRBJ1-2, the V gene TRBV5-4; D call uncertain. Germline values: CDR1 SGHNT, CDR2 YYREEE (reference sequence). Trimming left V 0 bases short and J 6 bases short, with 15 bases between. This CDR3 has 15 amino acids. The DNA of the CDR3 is TGTGCCAGCAGCTTGGCGGGGAAGGGTCGGAATGGCTACACCTTC. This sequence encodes CASSLAGKGRNGYTF. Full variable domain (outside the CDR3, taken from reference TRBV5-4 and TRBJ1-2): ETGVTQSPTHLIKTRGQQVTLRCSSQSGHNTVSWYQQALGQGPQFIFQYYREEENGRGNFPPRFSGLQFPNYSSELNVNALELDDSALYLCASSLAGKGRNGYTFGSGTRLTVV.

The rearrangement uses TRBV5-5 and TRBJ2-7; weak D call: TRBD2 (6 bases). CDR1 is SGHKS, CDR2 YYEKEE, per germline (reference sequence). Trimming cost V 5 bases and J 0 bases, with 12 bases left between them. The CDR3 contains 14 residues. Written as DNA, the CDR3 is TGTGCCAGCAGTGCGGGACGGACCTCCTACGAGCAGTACTTC. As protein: CASSAGRTSYEQYF. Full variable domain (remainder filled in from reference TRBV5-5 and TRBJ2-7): DAGVTQSPTHLIKTRGQQVTLRCSPISGHKSVSWYQQVLGQGPQFIFQYYEKEERGRGNFPDRFSARQFPNYSSELNVNALLLGDSALYLCASSAGRTSYEQYFGPGTRLTVT.

CDR3 coding DNA: TGTGCCAGCAGTCTTCTAGCGGGATTTCGGCAGTTCTTC. Its protein product is CASSLLAGFRQFF. The V and J genes are TRBV28 and TRBJ2-1, with 9 bases identical to TRBD2. V lost 5 bases and J lost 12; bases outside the gene matches: 8. Germline V lookup: CDR1 MDHEN, CDR2 SYDVKM. The CDR3 consists of 13 residues. Supplemented by reference TRBV28 and TRBJ2-1, the full variable domain reads DVKVTQSSRYLVKRTGEKVFLECVQDMDHENMFWYRQDPGLGLRLIYFSYDVKMKEKGDIPEGYSVSREKKERFSLILESASTNQTSMYLCASSLLAGFRQFFGPGTRLTVL.

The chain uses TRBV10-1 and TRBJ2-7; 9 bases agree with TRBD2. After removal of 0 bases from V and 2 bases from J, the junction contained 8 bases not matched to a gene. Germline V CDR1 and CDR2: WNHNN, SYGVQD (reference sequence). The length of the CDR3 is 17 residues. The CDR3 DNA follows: TGCGCCAGCAGTGAGTCGGTTCGCGGGAGGGCCCCCTACGAGCAGTACTTC. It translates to CASSESVRGRAPYEQYF.

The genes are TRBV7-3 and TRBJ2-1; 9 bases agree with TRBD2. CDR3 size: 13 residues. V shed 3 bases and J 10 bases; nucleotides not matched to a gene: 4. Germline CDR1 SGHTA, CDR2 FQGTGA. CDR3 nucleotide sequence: TGTGCCAGCAGCTTCGGACTAGCGTTCGAGCAGTTCTTC. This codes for CASSFGLAFEQFF.

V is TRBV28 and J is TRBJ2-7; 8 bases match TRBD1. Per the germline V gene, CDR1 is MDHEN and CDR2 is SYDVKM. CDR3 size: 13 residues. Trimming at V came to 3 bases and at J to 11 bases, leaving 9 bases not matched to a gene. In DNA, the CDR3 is TGTGCCAGCAGTTTCGGCAGGGGGCGCGGGAAGTACTTC. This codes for CASSFGRGRGKYF.

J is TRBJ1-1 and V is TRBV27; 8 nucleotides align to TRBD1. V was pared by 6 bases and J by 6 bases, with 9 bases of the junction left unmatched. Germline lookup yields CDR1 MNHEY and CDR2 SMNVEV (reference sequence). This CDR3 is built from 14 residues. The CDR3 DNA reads TGTGCCAGCAGATGGACAGGGCAAGTCGCTGAAGCTTTCTTT. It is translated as CASRWTGQVAEAFF.

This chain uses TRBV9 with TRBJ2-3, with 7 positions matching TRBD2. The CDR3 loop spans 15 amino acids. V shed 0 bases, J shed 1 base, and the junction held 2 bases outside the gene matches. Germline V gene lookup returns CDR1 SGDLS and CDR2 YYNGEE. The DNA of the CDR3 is TGTGCCAGCAGCGTAGCGGCGGGAGGCACAGATACGCAGTATTTT. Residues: CASSVAAGGTDTQYF.

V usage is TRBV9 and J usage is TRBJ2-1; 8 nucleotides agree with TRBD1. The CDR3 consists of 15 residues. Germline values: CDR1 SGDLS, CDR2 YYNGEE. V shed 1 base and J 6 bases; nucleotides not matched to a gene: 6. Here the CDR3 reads CASSVQGAIGNEQFF. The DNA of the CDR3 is TGTGCCAGCAGCGTACAGGGGGCAATTGGCAATGAGCAGTTCTTC.

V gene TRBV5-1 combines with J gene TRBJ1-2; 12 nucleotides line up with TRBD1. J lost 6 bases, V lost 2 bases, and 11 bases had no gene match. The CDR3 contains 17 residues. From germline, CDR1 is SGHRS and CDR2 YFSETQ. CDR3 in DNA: TGCGCCAGCAGCTTCGGGACAGGGGGCCTCACTGCTAATGGCTACACCTTC. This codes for CASSFGTGGLTANGYTF.

The CDR3 DNA reads as TGTGCCAGCAGCTTAGCGATGGGGACTAGCGGGACCGTTCGGCAGTACTTC. This codes for CASSLAMGTSGTVRQYF. The chain is built from TRBV7-8 and TRBJ2-7, with 13 nucleotides matching TRBD2. Germline V gene data show CDR1 as SGHVS and CDR2 as FQNEAQ. This CDR3 region has 17 residues. The V gene end was trimmed by 0 bases and the J gene end by 9 bases; junction bases not matched to a gene: 11.

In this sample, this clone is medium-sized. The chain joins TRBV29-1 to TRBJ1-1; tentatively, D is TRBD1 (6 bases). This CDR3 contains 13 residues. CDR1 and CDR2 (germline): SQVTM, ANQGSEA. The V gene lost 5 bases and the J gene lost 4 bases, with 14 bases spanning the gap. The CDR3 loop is CSVLSGVATEAFF. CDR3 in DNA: TGCAGCGTTCTCTCAGGGGTGGCCACTGAAGCTTTCTTT.

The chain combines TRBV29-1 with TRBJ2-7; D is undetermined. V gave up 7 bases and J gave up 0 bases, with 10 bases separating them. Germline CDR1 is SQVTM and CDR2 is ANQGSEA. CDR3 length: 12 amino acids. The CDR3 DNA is TGCAGCGCCTATACTGGCTCCTACGAGCAGTACTTC. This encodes CSAYTGSYEQYF.

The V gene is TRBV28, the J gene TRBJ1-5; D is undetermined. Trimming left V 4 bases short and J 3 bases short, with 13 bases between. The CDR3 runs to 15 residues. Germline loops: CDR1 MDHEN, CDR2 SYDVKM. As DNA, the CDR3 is TGTGCCAGCAGTTCCCCCACAGTCATCAATCAGCCCCAGCATTTT. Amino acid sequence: CASSSPTVINQPQHF.

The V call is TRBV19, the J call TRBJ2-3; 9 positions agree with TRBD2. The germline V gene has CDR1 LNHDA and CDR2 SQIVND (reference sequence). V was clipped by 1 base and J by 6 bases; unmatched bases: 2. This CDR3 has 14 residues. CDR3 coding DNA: TGTGCCAGTAGTATAGGAAGCGGGAGGGATACGCAGTATTTT. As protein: CASSIGSGRDTQYF.

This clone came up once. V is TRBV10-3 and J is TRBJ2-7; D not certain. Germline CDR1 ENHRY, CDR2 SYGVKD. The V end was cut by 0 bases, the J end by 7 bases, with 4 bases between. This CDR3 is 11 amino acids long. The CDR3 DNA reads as TGTGCCATCAGTGAGTCGAGAGAGCAGTACTTC. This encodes CAISESREQYF.

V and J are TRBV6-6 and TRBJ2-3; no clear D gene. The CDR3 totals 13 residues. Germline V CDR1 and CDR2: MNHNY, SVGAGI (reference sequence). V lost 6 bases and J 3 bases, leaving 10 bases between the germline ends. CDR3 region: CASSSPRTDTQYF. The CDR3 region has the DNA TGTGCCAGCAGCTCGCCGCGGACAGATACGCAGTATTTT.

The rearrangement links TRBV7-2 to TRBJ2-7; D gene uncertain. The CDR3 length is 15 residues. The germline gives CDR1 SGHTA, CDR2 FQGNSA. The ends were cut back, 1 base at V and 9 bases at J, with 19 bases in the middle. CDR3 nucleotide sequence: TGTGCCAGCAGCTTAGGAGGCCTCGGCCAAACGAGGCAGTACTTC. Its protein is CASSLGGLGQTRQYF.

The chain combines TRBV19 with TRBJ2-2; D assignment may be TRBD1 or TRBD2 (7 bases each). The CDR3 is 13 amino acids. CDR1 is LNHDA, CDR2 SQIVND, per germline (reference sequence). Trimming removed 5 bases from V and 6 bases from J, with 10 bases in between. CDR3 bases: TGTGCCAGTAGTCAGGGGGGGGCCGGGGAGCTGTTTTTT. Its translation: CASSQGGAGELFF.

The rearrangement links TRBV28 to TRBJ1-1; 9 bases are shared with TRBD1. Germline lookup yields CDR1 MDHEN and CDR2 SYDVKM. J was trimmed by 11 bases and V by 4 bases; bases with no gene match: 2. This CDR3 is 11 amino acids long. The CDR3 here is CASSSTGGAFF. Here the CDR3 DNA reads TGTGCCAGCAGTTCGACAGGGGGGGCTTTCTTT.

The CDR3 DNA reads TGTGCCAGCAGTTCCGTCCAGACAGGGGGCACTGAAGCTTTCTTT. Amino acids: CASSSVQTGGTEAFF. The rearrangement joins TRBV6-5 to TRBJ1-1; 9 bases are shared with TRBD1. The CDR3 length is 15 residues. Germline values: CDR1 MNHEY, CDR2 SVGAGI. Trimming cost V 4 bases and J 4 bases; bases outside gene matches: 7.

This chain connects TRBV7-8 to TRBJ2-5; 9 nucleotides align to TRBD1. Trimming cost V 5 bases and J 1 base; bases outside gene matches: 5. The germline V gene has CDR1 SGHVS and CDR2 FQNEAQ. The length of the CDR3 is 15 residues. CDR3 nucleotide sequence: TGTGCCAGCAGCACGGACAGGGGATCCCAAGAGACCCAGTACTTC. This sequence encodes CASSTDRGSQETQYF.

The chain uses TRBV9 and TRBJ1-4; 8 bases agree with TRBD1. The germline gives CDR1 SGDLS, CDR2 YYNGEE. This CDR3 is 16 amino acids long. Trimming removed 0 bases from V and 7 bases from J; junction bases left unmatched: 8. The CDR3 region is CASSVGQGAGSEKLFF. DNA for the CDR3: TGTGCCAGCAGCGTAGGGCAGGGGGCCGGGAGTGAAAAACTGTTTTTT.

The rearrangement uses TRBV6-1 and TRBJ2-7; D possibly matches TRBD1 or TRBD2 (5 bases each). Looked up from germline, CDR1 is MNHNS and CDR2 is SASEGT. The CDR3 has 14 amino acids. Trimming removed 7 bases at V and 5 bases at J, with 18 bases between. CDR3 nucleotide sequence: TGTGCCAGCATCCCCGGGGACCTTAGCCACGAGCAGTACTTC. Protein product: CASIPGDLSHEQYF.